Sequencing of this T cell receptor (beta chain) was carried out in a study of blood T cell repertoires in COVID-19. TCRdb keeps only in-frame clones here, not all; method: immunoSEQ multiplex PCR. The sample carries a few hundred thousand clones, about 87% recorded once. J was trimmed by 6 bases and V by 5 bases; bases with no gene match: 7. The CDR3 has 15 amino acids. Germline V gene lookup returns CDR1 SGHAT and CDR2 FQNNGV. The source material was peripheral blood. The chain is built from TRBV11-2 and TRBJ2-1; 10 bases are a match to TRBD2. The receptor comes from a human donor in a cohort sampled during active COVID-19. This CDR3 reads CASSPGLATSNEQFF. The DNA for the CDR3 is TGTGCCAGCAGCCCGGGACTAGCGACTAGCAATGAGCAGTTCTTC.